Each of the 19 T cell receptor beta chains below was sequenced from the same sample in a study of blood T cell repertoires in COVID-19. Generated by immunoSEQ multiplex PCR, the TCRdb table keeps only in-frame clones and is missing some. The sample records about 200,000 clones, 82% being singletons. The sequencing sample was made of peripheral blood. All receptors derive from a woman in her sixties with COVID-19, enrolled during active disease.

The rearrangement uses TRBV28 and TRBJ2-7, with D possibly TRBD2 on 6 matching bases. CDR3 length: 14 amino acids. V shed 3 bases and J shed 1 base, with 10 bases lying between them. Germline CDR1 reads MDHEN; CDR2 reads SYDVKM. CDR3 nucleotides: TGTGCCAGCAGTTTCCCGGGAGCGTCCTACGAGCAGTACTTC. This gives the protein CASSFPGASYEQYF.

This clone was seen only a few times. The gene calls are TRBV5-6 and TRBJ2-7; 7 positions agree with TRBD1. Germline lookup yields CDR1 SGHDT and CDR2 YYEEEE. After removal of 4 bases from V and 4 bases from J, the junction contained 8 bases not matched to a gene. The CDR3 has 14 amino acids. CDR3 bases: TGTGCCAGCAGCCCTCCCGGACAGGTTTACGAGCAGTACGTC. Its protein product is CASSPPGQVYEQYV.

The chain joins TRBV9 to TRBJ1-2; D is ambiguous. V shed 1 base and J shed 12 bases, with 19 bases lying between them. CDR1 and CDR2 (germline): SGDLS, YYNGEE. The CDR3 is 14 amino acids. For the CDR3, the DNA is TGTGCCAGCAGCGTACCCCCCTCCGGGGAAAGTCACACCTTC. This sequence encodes CASSVPPSGESHTF.

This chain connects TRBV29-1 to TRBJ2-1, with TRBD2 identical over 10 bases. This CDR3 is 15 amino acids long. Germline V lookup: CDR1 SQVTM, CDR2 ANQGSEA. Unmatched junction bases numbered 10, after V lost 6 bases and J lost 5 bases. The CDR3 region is CSVRASGSRHNEQFF. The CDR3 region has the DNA TGCAGCGTGAGGGCTAGCGGGAGCCGACACAATGAGCAGTTCTTC.

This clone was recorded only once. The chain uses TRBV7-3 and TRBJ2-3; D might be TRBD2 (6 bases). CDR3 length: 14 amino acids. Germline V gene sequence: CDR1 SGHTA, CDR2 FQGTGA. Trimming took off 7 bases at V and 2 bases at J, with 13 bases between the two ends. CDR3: CASTFSGPTDTQYF. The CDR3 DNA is TGTGCCAGCACCTTTAGCGGCCCCACAGATACGCAGTATTTT.

CDR3 sequence reads: CASSTLTAGLETQYF. CDR3 coding DNA: TGTGCCAGCAGCACTCTAACCGCAGGGTTAGAGACCCAGTACTTC. This chain connects TRBV7-8 to TRBJ2-5, with D possibly TRBD1 on 5 matching bases. V gave up 5 bases and J gave up 4 bases, with 17 bases separating them. CDR1 is SGHVS and CDR2 is FQNEAQ in the germline V gene. The CDR3 is made up of 15 amino acids. The complete variable domain, with remaining parts taken from reference TRBV7-8 and TRBJ2-5, reads GAGVSQSPRYKVAKRGQDVALRCDPISGHVSLFWYQQALGQGPEFLTYFQNEAQLDKSGLPSDRFFAERPEGSVSTLKIQRTQQEDSAVYLCASSTLTAGLETQYFGPGTRLLVL.

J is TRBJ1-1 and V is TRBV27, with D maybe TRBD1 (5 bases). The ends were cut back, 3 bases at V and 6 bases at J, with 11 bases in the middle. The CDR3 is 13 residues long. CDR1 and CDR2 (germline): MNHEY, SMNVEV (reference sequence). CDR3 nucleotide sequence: TGTGCCAGCAGTTTGTTACAGGCGGCTGAAGCTTTCTTT. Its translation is CASSLLQAAEAFF.

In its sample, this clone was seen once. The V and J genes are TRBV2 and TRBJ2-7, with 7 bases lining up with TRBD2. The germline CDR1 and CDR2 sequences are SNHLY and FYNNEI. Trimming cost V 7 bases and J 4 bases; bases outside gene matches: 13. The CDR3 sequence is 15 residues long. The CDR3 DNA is TGTGCCAGCACCCCAGTGGTCGGGGGAGGGTACGAGCAGTACTTC. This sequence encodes CASTPVVGGGYEQYF.

CDR3 region: CSVEPAGGWNNEQFF. The CDR3 coding sequence is TGCAGCGTTGAACCCGCGGGAGGGTGGAACAATGAGCAGTTCTTC. The V gene is TRBV29-1, the J gene TRBJ2-1, with TRBD2 identical over 9 bases. Per the germline V gene, CDR1 is SQVTM and CDR2 is ANQGSEA. The CDR3 has 15 amino acids. Trimming at V came to 2 bases and at J to 5 bases, leaving 7 bases not matched to a gene.

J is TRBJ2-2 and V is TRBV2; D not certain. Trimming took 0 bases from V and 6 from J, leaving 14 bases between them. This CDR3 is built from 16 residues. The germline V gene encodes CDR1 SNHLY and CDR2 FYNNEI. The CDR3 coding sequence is TGTGCCAGCAGTGAAGCGCATTTATCTATTGCCGGGGAGCTGTTTTTT. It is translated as CASSEAHLSIAGELFF.

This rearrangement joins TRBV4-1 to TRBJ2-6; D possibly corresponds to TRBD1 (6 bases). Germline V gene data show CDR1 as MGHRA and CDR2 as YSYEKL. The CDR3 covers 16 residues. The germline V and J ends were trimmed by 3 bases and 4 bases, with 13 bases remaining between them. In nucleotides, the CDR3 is TGCGCCAGCAGCCACCCAGGGGTGCGCGGGGCCAACGTCCTGACTTTC. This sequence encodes CASSHPGVRGANVLTF.

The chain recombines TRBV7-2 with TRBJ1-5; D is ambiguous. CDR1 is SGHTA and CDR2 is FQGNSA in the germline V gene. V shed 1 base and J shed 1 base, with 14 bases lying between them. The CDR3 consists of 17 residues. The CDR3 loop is CASSLDVGTTSNQPQHF. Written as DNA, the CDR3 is TGTGCCAGCAGCTTAGACGTCGGCACTACCAGCAATCAGCCCCAGCATTTT.

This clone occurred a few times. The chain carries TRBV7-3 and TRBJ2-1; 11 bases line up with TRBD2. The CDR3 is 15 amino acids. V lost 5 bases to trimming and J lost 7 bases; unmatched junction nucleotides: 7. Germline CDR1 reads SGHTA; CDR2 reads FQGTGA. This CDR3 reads CASSKGTSGPNEQFF. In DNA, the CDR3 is TGTGCCAGCAGCAAAGGGACTAGCGGTCCTAATGAGCAGTTCTTC. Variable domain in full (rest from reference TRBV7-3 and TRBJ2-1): GAGVSQTPSNKVTEKGKYVELRCDPISGHTALYWYRQSLGQGPEFLIYFQGTGAADDSGLPNDRFFAVRPEGSVSTLKIQRTERGDSAVYLCASSKGTSGPNEQFFGPGTRLTVL.

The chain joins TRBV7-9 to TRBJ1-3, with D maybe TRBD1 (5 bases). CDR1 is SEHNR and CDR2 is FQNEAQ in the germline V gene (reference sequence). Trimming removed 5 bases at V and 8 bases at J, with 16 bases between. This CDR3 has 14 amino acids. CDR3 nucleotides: TGTGCCAGCAGCCCTCAGGGTGTGTGGGACACCATATATTTT. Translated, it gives CASSPQGVWDTIYF.

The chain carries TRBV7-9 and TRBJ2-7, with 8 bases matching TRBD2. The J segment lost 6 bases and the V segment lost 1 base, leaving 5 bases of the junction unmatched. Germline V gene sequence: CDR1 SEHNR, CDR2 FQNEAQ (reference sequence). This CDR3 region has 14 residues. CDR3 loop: CASSLDGTRGEQYV. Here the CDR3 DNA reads TGTGCCAGCAGCTTAGACGGGACTAGAGGCGAGCAGTACGTC.

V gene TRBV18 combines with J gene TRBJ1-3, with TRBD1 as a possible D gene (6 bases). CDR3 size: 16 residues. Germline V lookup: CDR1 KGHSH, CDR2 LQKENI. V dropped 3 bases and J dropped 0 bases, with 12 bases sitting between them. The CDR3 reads CASSPNRAVSGNTIYF. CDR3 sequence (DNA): TGTGCCAGCTCACCCAACAGGGCAGTCTCTGGAAACACCATATATTTT. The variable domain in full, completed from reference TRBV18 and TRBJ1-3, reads NAGVMQNPRHLVRRRGQEARLRCSPMKGHSHVYWYRQLPEEGLKFMVYLQKENIIDESGMPKERFSAEFPKEGPSILRIQQVVRGDSAAYFCASSPNRAVSGNTIYFGEGSWLTVV.

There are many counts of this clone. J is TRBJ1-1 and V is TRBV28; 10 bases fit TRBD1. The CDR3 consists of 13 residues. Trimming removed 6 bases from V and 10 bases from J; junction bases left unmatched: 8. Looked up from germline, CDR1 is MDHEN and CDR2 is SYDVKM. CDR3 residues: CASRPGGQGGAFF. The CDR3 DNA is TGTGCCAGCAGACCTGGCGGACAGGGGGGAGCTTTCTTT.

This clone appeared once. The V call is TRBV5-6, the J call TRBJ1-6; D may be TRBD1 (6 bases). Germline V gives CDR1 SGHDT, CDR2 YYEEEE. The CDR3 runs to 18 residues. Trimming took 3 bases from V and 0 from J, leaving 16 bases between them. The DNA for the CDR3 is TGTGCCAGCAGCTGGGGGGGGCCCCTCAGCTCCTATAATTCACCCCTCCACTTT. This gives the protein CASSWGGPLSSYNSPLHF.

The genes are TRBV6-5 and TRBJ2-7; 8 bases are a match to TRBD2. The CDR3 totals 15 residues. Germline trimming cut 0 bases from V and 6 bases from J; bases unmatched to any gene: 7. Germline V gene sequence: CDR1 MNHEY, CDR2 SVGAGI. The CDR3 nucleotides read TGTGCCAGCAGTTACTCCGGGACTAGTGTCCTCGAGCAGTACTTC. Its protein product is CASSYSGTSVLEQYF.